Listed below are T cell receptor beta chains from one sample, sequenced in a study of T cell repertoires in cytomegalovirus infection. TCRdb reprocessed the reads via MiXCR and lists one record per CDR3 protein. The sample consists of around 740,000 distinct CDR3 sequences, roughly 35% of them appearing once. The sample comprised PBMCs. The receptors originated from a human donor in good health (CMV status not recorded). Some clones in this sample may be carry-over from other donors' samples. Each CDR3 is given with its conserved first and last residue. D genes are given only for firm matches. Only some rows state a clone size, as once, few, many or a class for expanded clones.

J gene: TRBJ1-4; D gene: -; clone size: -; V gene: TRBV2; CDR3 protein: CASSGSRPFF; CDR3 DNA: TGTGCCAGCAGTGGCTCGCGCCCGTTTTTT
J gene: TRBJ1-1; D gene: -; clone size: -; V gene: TRBV12-3/TRBV12-4; CDR3 protein: CASSLRGRVVTNTEAFF; CDR3 DNA: TGTGCCAGCAGTTTAAGGGGCAGGGTAGTAACGAACACTGAAGCTTTCTTT
J gene: TRBJ1-1; D gene: TRBD1; clone size: many; V gene: TRBV7-8; CDR3 protein: CASSLATGGLNTEAFF; CDR3 DNA: TGTGCCAGCAGCTTAGCGACAGGGGGCCTGAACACTGAAGCTTTCTTT
J gene: TRBJ2-3; D gene: -; clone size: few; V gene: TRBV24-1; CDR3 protein: CATSDFSAESTDTQYF; CDR3 DNA: TGTGCCACCAGTGATTTCTCAGCGGAGAGCACAGATACGCAGTATTTT
J gene: TRBJ1-4; D gene: -; clone size: -; V gene: TRBV5-6; CDR3 protein: CASSPGGHAREKLFF; CDR3 DNA: TGTGCCAGCAGTCCGGGTGGGCACGCCAGAGAAAAACTGTTTTTT
J gene: TRBJ1-4; D gene: -; clone size: many; V gene: TRBV7-8; CDR3 protein: CASGTSRGPNEKLFF; CDR3 DNA: TGTGCCAGCGGCACAAGTCGGGGACCAAATGAAAAACTGTTTTTT
J gene: TRBJ1-2; D gene: TRBD1; clone size: -; V gene: TRBV12-3/TRBV12-4; CDR3 protein: CASTGTGDFYGYTF; CDR3 DNA: TGTGCCAGCACCGGGACAGGGGACTTCTATGGCTACACCTTC
J gene: TRBJ2-2; D gene: -; clone size: few; V gene: TRBV7-8; CDR3 protein: CASRTTGPGELFF; CDR3 DNA: TGTGCCAGCAGGACAACGGGCCCCGGGGAGCTGTTTTTT
J gene: TRBJ1-1; D gene: TRBD1; clone size: -; V gene: TRBV19; CDR3 protein: CASSIILDRDEAFF; CDR3 DNA: TGTGCCAGTAGTATTATTTTGGACAGGGACGAAGCTTTCTTT
J gene: TRBJ2-6; D gene: TRBD2; clone size: -; V gene: TRBV2; CDR3 protein: CASKAGAGANILTF; CDR3 DNA: TGTGCCAGCAAAGCGGGAGCTGGGGCCAACATCCTGACTTTC
J gene: TRBJ1-1; D gene: TRBD1; clone size: few; V gene: TRBV18; CDR3 protein: CASSPGQGWTTEAFF; CDR3 DNA: TGTGCCAGCTCACCAGGACAGGGATGGACCACTGAAGCTTTCTTT
J gene: TRBJ2-7; D gene: -; clone size: -; V gene: TRBV20-1; CDR3 protein: CSATGHEQYF; CDR3 DNA: TGCAGTGCTACGGGACACGAGCAGTACTTC
J gene: TRBJ1-5; D gene: TRBD1; clone size: -; V gene: TRBV6-8; CDR3 protein: CASSRGGTGRNQPQHF; CDR3 DNA: TGTGCCAGCAGTCGGGGCGGGACAGGGAGGAATCAGCCCCAGCATTTT
J gene: TRBJ1-5; D gene: TRBD1; clone size: -; V gene: TRBV10-3; CDR3 protein: CAISDRQGAHQPQHF; CDR3 DNA: TGTGCCATCAGTGATCGACAGGGGGCCCATCAGCCCCAGCATTTT
J gene: TRBJ2-2; D gene: TRBD2; clone size: few; V gene: TRBV10-3; CDR3 protein: CAIRGLAGGLDTGELFF; CDR3 DNA: TGTGCCATCCGCGGACTAGCGGGGGGGCTGGACACCGGGGAGCTGTTTTTT
J gene: TRBJ1-2; D gene: TRBD1; clone size: few; V gene: TRBV7-9; CDR3 protein: CASSLGGTGRFTGYTF; CDR3 DNA: TGTGCCAGCAGCTTAGGGGGGACAGGGCGTTTCACAGGCTACACCTTC
J gene: TRBJ2-2; D gene: -; clone size: once; V gene: TRBV2; CDR3 protein: CASSEVGGGELFF; CDR3 DNA: TGTGCCAGCAGTGAAGTAGGCGGCGGGGAGCTGTTTTTT
J gene: TRBJ2-7; D gene: TRBD2; clone size: -; V gene: TRBV4-1; CDR3 protein: CASSQEFRAGAEQYF; CDR3 DNA: TGCGCCAGCAGCCAAGAATTCAGGGCGGGAGCCGAGCAGTACTTC
J gene: TRBJ2-1; D gene: -; clone size: many; V gene: TRBV28; CDR3 protein: CASSSTGREMDEQFF; CDR3 DNA: TGTGCCAGCAGCTCGACAGGGAGGGAGATGGATGAGCAGTTCTTC
J gene: TRBJ2-1; D gene: -; clone size: -; V gene: TRBV15; CDR3 protein: CATSPGGAVGNNEQFF; CDR3 DNA: TGTGCCACCAGCCCCGGGGGAGCAGTGGGGAACAATGAGCAGTTCTTC
J gene: TRBJ2-1; D gene: TRBD1; clone size: -; V gene: TRBV5-1; CDR3 protein: CASSFSGGEYNEQFF; CDR3 DNA: TGCGCCAGCAGCTTCTCAGGGGGCGAATACAATGAGCAGTTCTTC
J gene: TRBJ2-5; D gene: -; clone size: many; V gene: TRBV7-2; CDR3 protein: CASSPLLSETQYF; CDR3 DNA: TGTGCCAGCAGCCCCCTCCTCTCAGAGACCCAGTACTTC